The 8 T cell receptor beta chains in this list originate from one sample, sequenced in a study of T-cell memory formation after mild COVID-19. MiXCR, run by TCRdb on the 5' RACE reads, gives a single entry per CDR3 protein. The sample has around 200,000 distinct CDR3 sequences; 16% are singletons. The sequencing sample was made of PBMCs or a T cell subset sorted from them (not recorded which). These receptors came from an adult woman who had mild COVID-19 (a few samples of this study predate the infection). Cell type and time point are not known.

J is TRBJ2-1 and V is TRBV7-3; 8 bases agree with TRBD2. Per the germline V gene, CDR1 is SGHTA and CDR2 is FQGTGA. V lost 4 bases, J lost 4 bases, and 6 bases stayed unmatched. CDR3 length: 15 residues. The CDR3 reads CASSSGTSTYNEQFF. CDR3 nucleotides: TGTGCCAGCAGCTCCGGGACTAGTACGTACAATGAGCAGTTCTTC.

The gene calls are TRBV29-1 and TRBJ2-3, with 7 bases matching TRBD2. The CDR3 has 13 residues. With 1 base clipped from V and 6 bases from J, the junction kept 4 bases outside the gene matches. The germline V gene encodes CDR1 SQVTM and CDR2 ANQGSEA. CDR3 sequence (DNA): TGCAGCGTTGAAGGTTTGGGAGGGGATACGCAGTATTTT. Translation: CSVEGLGGDTQYF.

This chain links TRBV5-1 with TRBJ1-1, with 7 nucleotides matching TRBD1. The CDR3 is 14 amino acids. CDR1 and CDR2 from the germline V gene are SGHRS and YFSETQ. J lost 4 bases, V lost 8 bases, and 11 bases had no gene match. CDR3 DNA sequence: TGCGCCAGTTTCGCGGTCCAGGGGGGCACTGAAGCTTTCTTT. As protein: CASFAVQGGTEAFF.

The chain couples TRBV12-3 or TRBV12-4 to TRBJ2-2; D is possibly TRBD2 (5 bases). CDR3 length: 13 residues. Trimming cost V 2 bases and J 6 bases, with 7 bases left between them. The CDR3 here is CASSLLRAGELFF. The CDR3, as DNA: TGTGCCAGCAGTTTACTGCGGGCCGGGGAGCTGTTTTTT.

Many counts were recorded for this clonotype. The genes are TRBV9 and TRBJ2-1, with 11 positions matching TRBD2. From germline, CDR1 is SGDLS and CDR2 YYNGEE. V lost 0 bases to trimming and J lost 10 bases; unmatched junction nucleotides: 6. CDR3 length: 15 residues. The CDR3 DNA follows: TGTGCCAGCAGCGTAGGGGCTAGCGGGAGGATCGAGCAGTTCTTC. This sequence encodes CASSVGASGRIEQFF.

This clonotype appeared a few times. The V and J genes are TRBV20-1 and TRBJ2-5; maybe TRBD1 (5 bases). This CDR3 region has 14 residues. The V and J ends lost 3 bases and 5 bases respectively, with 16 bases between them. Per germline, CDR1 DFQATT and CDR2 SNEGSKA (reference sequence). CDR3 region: CSASSEQGWETQYF. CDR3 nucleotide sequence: TGCAGTGCTAGTTCCGAGCAGGGCTGGGAGACCCAGTACTTC.

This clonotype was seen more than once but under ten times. CDR3 DNA sequence: TGTGCCACCAGTGATTACAGGGGGGCAACAGATACGCAGTATTTT. Protein product: CATSDYRGATDTQYF. The V call is TRBV24-1, the J call TRBJ2-3; 8 bases are shared with TRBD1. The germline CDR1 and CDR2 sequences are KGHDR and SFDVKD. J gave up 3 bases and V 2 bases, and 3 bases lay outside the gene matches. The CDR3 covers 15 residues.

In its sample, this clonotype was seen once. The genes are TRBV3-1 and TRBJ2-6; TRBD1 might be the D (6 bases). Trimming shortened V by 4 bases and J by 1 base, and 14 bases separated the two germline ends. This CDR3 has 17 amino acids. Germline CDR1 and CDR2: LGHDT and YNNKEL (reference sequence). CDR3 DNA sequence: TGTGCCAGCAGCCCCCGCGACAGGAGTTCTGGGGCCAACGTCCTGACTTTC. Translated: CASSPRDRSSGANVLTF.